This entry features one T cell receptor (beta chain) sequence. Its specificity is not known. This sample was taken from a study of blood T cells in healthy people across ages. Regarding the study as a whole: In long-lived donors, naive CD4+ cell counts and diversity exceeded those of aged donors. Estimated diversity across one million T cells was deemed an underestimate. Age advanced and TCR beta diversity per million T cells fell, roughly linearly.

Then a second PCR, running about 7 to 11 cycles, was carried out with a sample-barcoded 5' primer and a J-beta primer mix. Every individual sample yielded 2.5 million or more paired-end reads (each containing CDR3). Via MiXCR, TCRdb re-called the 5' RACE reads, giving one row per CDR3 protein. Here the sample spans 760,000 or so distinct CDR3 sequences, around 25% being singletons. Separately, the same data were catalogued under a study of T cells of mothers and their children.

The receptor was isolated from a boy aged 5-17 years in good health. Sequenced material: blood.

This CDR3 is CATSDAAQPRGLAGTSDTQYF. Written as DNA, the CDR3 is TGTGCCACCAGTGATGCTGCCCAACCTAGGGGACTAGCGGGAACCTCAGATACGCAGTATTTT. The V call is TRBV24-1, the J call TRBJ2-3; 13 nucleotides agree with TRBD2. Germline trimming cut 3 bases from V and 4 bases from J; bases unmatched to any gene: 18. The CDR3 covers 21 residues. Germline V CDR1 and CDR2: KGHDR, SFDVKD.